This TCR beta chain was identified in a study of radiation and T cells in renal cell carcinoma. Overall study: Nephrectomy followed 15 Gy stereotactic body radiation by 4 weeks.

The sample's time point: blood 2 weeks post-SBRT. Treatment specified: 15 Gy SBRT to primary tumor, nephrectomy 4 weeks later. Profiled with immunoSEQ multiplex PCR; TCRdb holds only in-frame clones, not every one. This repertoire shows 120,000 or so clones, roughly 91% found once; its top ten account for over 4.5%. The sequence derives from a woman between 65 and 79 years old with renal cell carcinoma. The sequences come from blood, collected from a patient whose treatment included radiotherapy and nephrectomy.

The CDR3 sequence is CASSRTAGELFF. The DNA of the CDR3 is TGTGCCAGTAGTCGAACAGCCGGGGAGCTGTTTTTT. The V and J genes are TRBV19 and TRBJ2-2; no firm D call. The CDR3 runs 12 residues. Germline V gives CDR1 LNHDA, CDR2 SQIVND (reference sequence). V was trimmed by 5 bases and J by 6 bases, leaving 7 bases between them.